Shown below are 26 T cell receptor beta chains from a single sample sequenced in a study of T cell responses to AZD1222 COVID-19 vaccine (TCRdb year 2021). Library method: the immunoSEQ multiplex PCR assay. The table comes from immuneACCESS by way of TCRdb, which keeps in-frame sequences with V and J called. Part of the clones is missing from these tables; in studies checked, under half for an unresolved V gene and the rest for unknown reasons. Here the sample has 90,000 to 130,000 clones; roughly 92% occur a single time. 2% to 2.5% of the sample rests with the top ten. The time point label here, explained by the study, means: about 28 days (+/-7) after the second vaccine dose. Sequences were derived from peripheral blood, sampled 28 days after the second AZD1222 dose. The receptor source for this set is an adult who received the AZD1222 COVID-19 vaccine.

The chain couples TRBV5-1 to TRBJ2-5; D remains ambiguous. The V end was cut by 6 bases, the J end by 1 base, with 13 bases between. CDR3 size: 14 residues. Per the germline V gene, CDR1 is SGHRS and CDR2 is YFSETQ. The CDR3 loop is CASTPLGTQETQYF. The CDR3 DNA sequence: TGCGCCAGCACCCCCTTGGGCACCCAAGAGACCCAGTACTTC.

Written as DNA, the CDR3 is TGTGCCAGTAGTCCTACACAGGGAGCCGAAACCTACGAGCAGTACTTC. The encoded protein is CASSPTQGAETYEQYF. The chain joins TRBV19 to TRBJ2-7; a weak D match, TRBD1 (6 bases). From germline, CDR1 is LNHDA and CDR2 SQIVND (reference sequence). V was pared by 5 bases and J by 2 bases, with 19 bases between. CDR3 length: 16 amino acids.

The chain joins TRBV2 to TRBJ2-7; D is ambiguous. Germline values: CDR1 SNHLY, CDR2 FYNNEI. CDR3 length equals 14 residues. V was shortened by 8 bases and J by 2 bases, with 16 bases between the two germline ends. CDR3: CASSGTLRAYEQYF. CDR3 coding DNA: TGTGCCAGCTCCGGTACCCTAAGGGCCTACGAGCAGTACTTC.

The rearrangement joins TRBV2 to TRBJ1-4; no clear D gene. V was pared by 0 bases and J by 9 bases, with 2 bases between. The germline gives CDR1 SNHLY, CDR2 FYNNEI. This CDR3 region has 11 residues. The CDR3 region has the DNA TGTGCCAGCAGTGAAGCCCAAAAACTGTTTTTT. This gives the protein CASSEAQKLFF.

The chain uses TRBV5-4 and TRBJ2-6; tentative D call: TRBD2 (6 bases). The CDR3 covers 17 residues. CDR1 is SGHNT, CDR2 YYREEE, per germline (reference sequence). Trimming took 6 bases from V and 3 from J, leaving 19 bases between them. CDR3 nucleotides: TGTGCCAGCACCCCCGGGGGACCCGGGGGTGGGGCCAACGTCCTGACTTTC. Its translation is CASTPGGPGGGANVLTF. Complete variable domain (other parts from reference TRBV5-4 and TRBJ2-6): ETGVTQSPTHLIKTRGQQVTLRCSSQSGHNTVSWYQQALGQGPQFIFQYYREEENGRGNFPPRFSGLQFPNYSSELNVNALELDDSALYLCASTPGGPGGGANVLTFGAGSRLTVL.

This clone was observed once. This sequence joins TRBV5-1 and TRBJ2-1; weak D call: TRBD1 (5 bases). The length of the CDR3 is 16 residues. Germline CDR1 and CDR2: SGHRS and YFSETQ. V was cut by 0 bases and J by 1 base, with 11 bases left in between. CDR3 in amino acids: CASSLDPGKSYNEQFF. As DNA, the CDR3 is TGCGCCAGCAGCTTGGACCCAGGGAAATCCTACAATGAGCAGTTCTTC. Looking up the rest from reference TRBV5-1 and TRBJ2-1 gives the full variable domain: KAGVTQTPRYLIKTRGQQVTLSCSPISGHRSVSWYQQTPGQGLQFLFEYFSETQRNKGNFPGRFSGRQFSNSRSEMNVSTLELGDSALYLCASSLDPGKSYNEQFFGPGTRLTVL.

The chain couples TRBV20-1 to TRBJ2-3; D not certain. Germline V gene sequence: CDR1 DFQATT, CDR2 SNEGSKA (reference sequence). The CDR3 is 11 amino acids. Trimming cost V 5 bases and J 4 bases, with 7 bases left between them. CDR3: CSAGPPDTQYF. The CDR3 DNA reads TGCAGTGCTGGGCCCCCAGATACGCAGTATTTT.

The chain has TRBV10-1 and TRBJ1-2; weak D call: TRBD1 (6 bases). The CDR3 totals 12 residues. V was clipped by 6 bases and J by 6 bases, with 11 bases between them. Per germline, CDR1 WNHNN and CDR2 SYGVQD (reference sequence). The CDR3 DNA follows: TGCGCCAGCAGCAGGGGCGTGAATGGCTACACCTTC. Amino acids: CASSRGVNGYTF.

CDR3: CSAIQGNEQYF. CDR3 nucleotides: TGCAGCGCGATACAGGGTAACGAGCAGTACTTC. The chain is built from TRBV29-1 and TRBJ2-7, with D perhaps TRBD1 (6 bases). The germline V and J ends were trimmed by 7 bases and 5 bases, with 12 bases remaining between them. There are 11 residues in the CDR3. Looked up from germline, CDR1 is SQVTM and CDR2 is ANQGSEA.

The chain uses TRBV27 and TRBJ1-1; the match to TRBD1 covers 7 bases. J lost 0 bases, V lost 5 bases, and 15 bases had no gene match. Germline V lookup: CDR1 MNHEY, CDR2 SMNVEV (reference sequence). This CDR3 has 18 amino acids. The CDR3 is CASSPPPGQQVMNTEAFF. Written as DNA, the CDR3 is TGTGCCAGCAGTCCTCCCCCGGGACAGCAAGTCATGAACACTGAAGCTTTCTTT.

The chain has TRBV7-2 and TRBJ1-2; TRBD1 matches 8 bases. The CDR3 has 19 amino acids. V was clipped by 5 bases and J by 4 bases; unmatched bases: 21. Germline CDR1 is SGHTA and CDR2 is FQGNSA. CDR3 nucleotide sequence: TGTGCCAGCAGCCCGGCGGCCCCCGCTCTTACAGGGGGTGGCTATGGCTACACCTTC. As protein: CASSPAAPALTGGGYGYTF.

This sequence joins TRBV7-2 and TRBJ1-5, with D perhaps TRBD1 (6 bases). There are 15 residues in the CDR3. V was pared by 3 bases and J by 1 base, with 10 bases between. Per the germline V gene, CDR1 is SGHTA and CDR2 is FQGNSA. The CDR3 region is CASSFTGTSNQPQHF. CDR3 bases: TGTGCCAGCAGCTTTACAGGGACCAGCAATCAGCCCCAGCATTTT.

This chain connects TRBV18 to TRBJ1-5; perhaps TRBD1 as D (5 bases). This CDR3 spans 14 amino acids. Germline V gene lookup returns CDR1 KGHSH and CDR2 LQKENI. Trimming took 3 bases from V and 8 from J, leaving 14 bases between them. CDR3 DNA: TGTGCCAGCTCACCTACCCAGGGAAAGGAGCCCCAGCATTTT. It translates to CASSPTQGKEPQHF.

V gene TRBV3-1 (or the pseudogene TRBV3-2) combines with J gene TRBJ2-5, with D perhaps given as TRBD1 or TRBD2 (6 bases each). V was clipped by 4 bases and J by 2 bases, with 17 bases between them. The CDR3 is 16 amino acids. Germline CDR1 is LGHDT and CDR2 is YNNKEL (reference sequence). The CDR3 is CASSLGGTPLQETQYF. CDR3 bases: TGTGCCAGCAGCCTAGGGGGGACTCCTCTACAAGAGACCCAGTACTTC.

This chain links TRBV27 with TRBJ1-2, with 7 bases aligning to TRBD1. CDR3 length: 15 amino acids. With V trimmed by 5 bases and J by 2 bases, 8 bases remained unmatched. Per the germline V gene, CDR1 is MNHEY and CDR2 is SMNVEV (reference sequence). This chain's CDR3 is CASSPATGQNYGYTF. The CDR3 DNA sequence: TGTGCCAGCAGTCCAGCGACAGGGCAAAACTATGGCTACACCTTC.

The chain employs TRBV4-1 and TRBJ2-7, with TRBD2 identical over 10 bases. Looked up from germline, CDR1 is MGHRA and CDR2 is YSYEKL. There are 15 residues in the CDR3. V lost 4 bases and J lost 3; bases outside the gene matches: 6. The CDR3 here is CASSLYGTSDYEQYF. CDR3 nucleotides: TGCGCCAGCAGCCTCTACGGGACTAGCGACTACGAGCAGTACTTC.

This chain connects TRBV7-9 to TRBJ1-1; D is ambiguous. V lost 5 bases, J lost 2 bases, and 9 bases lay in between. Germline CDR1 reads SEHNR; CDR2 reads FQNEAQ (reference sequence). The CDR3 totals 13 residues. The CDR3 is CASSPLSNTEAFF. The CDR3 DNA is TGTGCCAGCAGCCCCCTGAGTAACACTGAAGCTTTCTTT.

This clone appeared a few times. The chain employs TRBV5-1 and TRBJ2-1; TRBD1 matches at 10 bases. With V trimmed by 4 bases and J by 2 bases, 9 bases remained unmatched. CDR3 size: 17 residues. CDR1 is SGHRS, CDR2 YFSETQ, per germline. Here the CDR3 DNA reads TGCGCCAGCAGCGGAACAGACAGGGGGCCTACCTACAATGAGCAGTTCTTC. This translates into CASSGTDRGPTYNEQFF.

The chain has TRBV7-2 and TRBJ1-5; D is ambiguous. Germline V gene lookup returns CDR1 SGHTA and CDR2 FQGNSA. This CDR3 contains 16 residues. V lost 3 bases and J 0 bases, leaving 12 bases between the germline ends. The DNA for the CDR3 is TGTGCCAGCAGCTTCTTTGCTCTCGGTAGCAATCAGCCCCAGCATTTT. Residues: CASSFFALGSNQPQHF.

V gene TRBV7-2 combines with J gene TRBJ1-5; a weak D match, TRBD1 (5 bases). V was trimmed by 5 bases and J by 3 bases, leaving 11 bases between them. The CDR3 runs 14 residues. Germline V lookup: CDR1 SGHTA, CDR2 FQGNSA. CDR3 DNA: TGTGCCAGCAGCGCCGGTGGGACCAATCAGCCCCAGCATTTT. It encodes CASSAGGTNQPQHF.

This clone was seen a few times. The chain recombines TRBV5-1 with TRBJ1-2, with a weak D call TRBD1 (5 bases). The V end lost 0 bases, the J end lost 4 bases, and 10 bases lay between the germline ends. CDR3 length: 14 residues. In germline, CDR1 is SGHRS, CDR2 YFSETQ. CDR3 in amino acids: CASSLVGTTYGYTF. The CDR3 DNA reads as TGCGCCAGCAGCTTGGTAGGGACGACCTATGGCTACACCTTC.

This chain uses TRBV24-1 with TRBJ2-1; TRBD1 aligns across 11 bases. The CDR3 length is 15 residues. V dropped 5 bases and J dropped 8; count of bases not matched to a gene: 7. Per the germline V gene, CDR1 is KGHDR and CDR2 is SFDVKD. This CDR3 reads CATSGPGQGEYEQFF. In DNA form, the CDR3 reads TGTGCCACCAGTGGCCCGGGACAGGGGGAATATGAGCAGTTCTTC.

This chain uses TRBV19 with TRBJ1-5; no reliable D call. The CDR3 contains 14 residues. Trimming removed 5 bases from V and 0 bases from J, with 8 bases in between. In germline, CDR1 is LNHDA, CDR2 SQIVND (reference sequence). As DNA, the CDR3 is TGTGCCAGTAGTTTGGGAGCTAGCAATCAGCCCCAGCATTTT. This sequence encodes CASSLGASNQPQHF.

The chain has TRBV15 and TRBJ2-1; tentative D call: TRBD2 (5 bases). V was trimmed by 5 bases and J by 0 bases, leaving 11 bases between them. Looked up from germline, CDR1 is LNHNV and CDR2 is YYDKDF (reference sequence). This CDR3 is built from 15 residues. For the CDR3, the DNA is TGTGCCACCAGCCGCGGAGGCAGCTCCTACAATGAGCAGTTCTTC. It encodes CATSRGGSSYNEQFF.

Only one count was recorded for this clone. This sequence joins TRBV6-2 or TRBV6-3 and TRBJ1-6; TRBD1 might be the D (6 bases). Trimming took off 2 bases at V and 0 bases at J, with 8 bases between the two ends. Germline loops: CDR1 MNHEY, CDR2 SVGEGT. The CDR3 sequence is 16 residues long. The CDR3 spells CASSYDRSSYNSPLHF. CDR3 sequence (DNA): TGTGCCAGCAGTTACGACAGGAGCTCCTATAATTCACCCCTCCACTTT.

The chain uses TRBV29-1 and TRBJ1-3; D is possibly TRBD1 (5 bases). CDR3 length: 13 amino acids. The germline V gene encodes CDR1 SQVTM and CDR2 ANQGSEA. V lost 4 bases, J lost 2 bases, and 9 bases lay in between. The CDR3, as DNA: TGCAGCGTTGCGAACAGGACTGGAAACACCATATATTTT. It encodes CSVANRTGNTIYF.